This TCR beta chain was documented in a study of CXCR3-negative and CXCR3-positive naive CD8 T cells. Study results and caveats: Researchers report that CXCR3-positive naive cells carry more hydrophobic TRB CDR3s than CXCR3-negative naive cells. Comparably high diversity was seen in both naive subsets, and much lower diversity in memory CD8+ cells.

Researchers prepared the TRB cDNA libraries using 5' RACE with UMI labels. TCRdb reprocessed the 5' RACE reads, with one entry per CDR3 protein and no DNA. This sample's clone table lists about 150,000 distinct CDR3 sequences. Turning to this clonotype: The antigen is undetermined.

In germline, CDR1 is LGHNA, CDR2 YSLEER. The CDR3 extends over 15 amino acids. Sequencing was carried out using naive CXCR3+ CD8+ T cells from blood. Noted subset: CD45RO-CCR7+CD27+CD95- naive CD8+ T cells expressing CXCR3 (TNR3+). The clonotype was recovered from a human donor in good health. Some clones in this sample may be carry-over from other donors' samples. The gene calls are TRBV4-3 and TRBJ1-1. CDR3 protein: CASSPSSGGRTEAFF.